These 31 T cell receptor beta chains originate from one sample sequenced in a study of beta chain features in type 1 diabetes. Reverse transcription of all isolated RNA meant that expressed TCRB transcripts were sequenced. Profiling relied on immunoSEQ multiplex PCR, and the TCRdb table lists in-frame clones only, not all of them. The sample consists of under 400,000 clones, approximately 12% of them appearing once. The specimen was naive CD4+ T cells from blood. The receptor source for this set is a man in his late teens or twenties in good health.

The table lists this clone with a few counts. The chain combines TRBV27 with TRBJ1-1; no reliable D call. Trimming shortened V by 5 bases and J by 0 bases, and 10 bases separated the two germline ends. The germline gives CDR1 MNHEY, CDR2 SMNVEV (reference sequence). This CDR3 contains 14 residues. CDR3 loop: CASSPRGMNTEAFF. CDR3 bases: TGTGCCAGCAGTCCCCGCGGGATGAACACTGAAGCTTTCTTT.

This sequence joins TRBV11-1 and TRBJ2-3; D might be TRBD1 (5 bases). V dropped 4 bases and J dropped 4 bases, with 18 bases sitting between them. Germline CDR1 and CDR2: SGHAT and FQDESV (reference sequence). The CDR3 covers 16 residues. The CDR3 coding sequence is TGTGCCAGCAGCTACAAAGGGGCTTCGGGCCCAGATACGCAGTATTTT. Its protein is CASSYKGASGPDTQYF. The complete variable domain, with remaining parts taken from reference TRBV11-1 and TRBJ2-3, reads EAEVAQSPRYKITEKSQAVAFWCDPISGHATLYWYRQILGQGPELLVQFQDESVVDDSQLPKDRFSAERLKGVDSTLKIQPAELGDSAMYLCASSYKGASGPDTQYFGPGTRLTVL.

This rearrangement joins TRBV7-9 to TRBJ2-7, with 10 bases that match TRBD2. Germline lookup yields CDR1 SEHNR and CDR2 FQNEAQ (reference sequence). The CDR3 totals 18 residues. V shed 3 bases, J shed 0 bases, and the junction held 11 bases outside the gene matches. In nucleotides, the CDR3 is TGTGCCAGCAGCTTGGACCCCCAGACTAGCGGGCCCTCCTACGAGCAGTACTTC. Amino acid sequence: CASSLDPQTSGPSYEQYF.

In this sample, this clone turned up a few times. One end of the junction varies from germline; a read error may be responsible. The rearrangement joins TRBV19 to TRBJ1-2; TRBD1 might be the D (5 bases). CDR1 and CDR2 from the germline V gene are LNHDA and SQIVND (reference sequence). This CDR3 contains 12 residues. CDR3 sequence reads: CASSTSGNGYTF. In nucleotides, the CDR3 is TGTGCAAGTAGTACGTCAGGGAATGGCTACACCTTC.

The CDR3 region has the DNA TGTGCCAAACCAGACGGAGTTAGCACAGATACGCAGTATTTT. It codes for CAKPDGVSTDTQYF. V is TRBV5-8 and J is TRBJ2-3; D ambiguous. CDR1 is SGHTS and CDR2 is YDEGEE in the germline V gene. CDR3 length equals 14 residues. V lost 9 bases, J lost 0 bases, and 14 bases lay in between.

The chain has TRBV4-2 and TRBJ2-1; 10 positions agree with TRBD2. With V trimmed by 3 bases and J by 8 bases, 7 bases remained unmatched. The CDR3 is 15 amino acids. In germline, CDR1 is LGHNA, CDR2 YNFKEQ. The CDR3 coding sequence is TGTGCCAGCAGCCACACTAGCGGGATGGCGGATGAGCAGTTCTTC. Translation gives CASSHTSGMADEQFF.

This chain joins TRBV4-3 and TRBJ2-2; maybe TRBD1 (6 bases). The length of the CDR3 is 18 residues. The V end lost 1 base, the J end lost 0 bases, and 15 bases lay between the germline ends. Germline V gene data show CDR1 as LGHNA and CDR2 as YSLEER. CDR3 coding DNA: TGCGCCAGCAGCCAAGGCCCAAGTGGGACATCGAACACCGGGGAGCTGTTTTTT. Translated: CASSQGPSGTSNTGELFF.

As to this clone: The same CDR3 can be traced to other DNA sequences in this sample. The chain combines TRBV30 with TRBJ1-5; D gene ambiguous. The V gene lost 0 bases and the J gene lost 2 bases, with 8 bases spanning the gap. Germline CDR1 reads GTSNPN; CDR2 reads SVGIG (reference sequence). This CDR3 region has 14 residues. CDR3 bases: TGTGCCTGGAGTGTCGGAGTGGGCAATCAGCCCCAGCATTTT. It specifies CAWSVGVGNQPQHF.

This clone was detected a few times. The rearrangement links TRBV7-2 to TRBJ1-3, with 7 bases matching TRBD1. After removal of 5 bases from V and 1 base from J, the junction contained 8 bases not matched to a gene. The CDR3 loop spans 16 amino acids. CDR1 is SGHTA, CDR2 FQGNSA, per germline. The DNA of the CDR3 is TGTGCCAGCAGCCCACAGGGGACCGGATCTGGAAACACCATATATTTT. Protein: CASSPQGTGSGNTIYF.

This sequence joins TRBV6-1 and TRBJ2-2, with 8 bases aligning to TRBD1. This CDR3 has 17 residues. The J segment lost 3 bases and the V segment lost 0 bases, leaving 6 bases of the junction unmatched. In germline, CDR1 is MNHNS, CDR2 SASEGT. CDR3 region: CASSEATGARYTGELFF. The CDR3 coding sequence is TGTGCCAGCAGTGAAGCGACAGGGGCTCGTTACACCGGGGAGCTGTTTTTT.

The genes are TRBV5-4 and TRBJ1-1; D might be TRBD1 (6 bases). The CDR3 extends over 15 amino acids. The V end was cut by 1 base, the J end by 0 bases, with 10 bases between. Germline V gives CDR1 SGHNT, CDR2 YYREEE (reference sequence). The CDR3 sequence is CASSLPTGLNTEAFF. In nucleotides, the CDR3 is TGTGCCAGCAGCTTGCCAACAGGGCTGAACACTGAAGCTTTCTTT.

This clone was observed a handful of times. This rearrangement joins TRBV29-1 to TRBJ2-3, with D possibly TRBD1 on 6 matching bases. Germline-derived CDR1 and CDR2 are SQVTM and ANQGSEA. Trimming cost V 7 bases and J 2 bases, with 13 bases left between them. The length of the CDR3 is 13 residues. CDR3 loop: CSALRGTTDTQYF. CDR3 in DNA: TGCAGCGCCCTCAGGGGCACCACAGATACGCAGTATTTT.

J is TRBJ1-1 and V is TRBV18; D perhaps matches TRBD1 (5 bases). The V end was cut by 6 bases, the J end by 4 bases, with 9 bases between. CDR3 length: 12 amino acids. Germline values: CDR1 KGHSH, CDR2 LQKENI. The CDR3 coding sequence is TGTGCCAGCTCTTTCGGGGGCACTGAAGCTTTCTTT. Amino acid sequence: CASSFGGTEAFF.

The chain combines TRBV7-9 with TRBJ2-7; possibly TRBD1 for D (5 bases). The CDR3 loop spans 13 amino acids. The germline gives CDR1 SEHNR, CDR2 FQNEAQ (reference sequence). The V and J ends lost 5 bases and 4 bases respectively, with 12 bases between them. The CDR3: CASSPPTEYEQYF. CDR3 bases: TGTGCCAGCAGCCCACCGACAGAATACGAGCAGTACTTC.

This clone was counted only a few times. The rearrangement joins TRBV27 to TRBJ2-2; D is undetermined. V dropped 6 bases and J dropped 5 bases, with 13 bases sitting between them. From germline, CDR1 is MNHEY and CDR2 SMNVEV (reference sequence). This CDR3 has 14 amino acids. The DNA of the CDR3 is TGTGCCAGCAGATTGACTGAGTTTACCGGGGAGCTGTTTTTT. This gives the protein CASRLTEFTGELFF.

This clone was seen a few times. V usage is TRBV29-1 and J usage is TRBJ2-7; D may be TRBD1 (5 bases). The CDR3 covers 11 residues. CDR1 and CDR2 (germline): SQVTM, ANQGSEA. With 2 bases removed from V and 4 bases from J, the gap between germline ends came to 6 bases. The CDR3 sequence: CSVENRYEQYF. In nucleotides, the CDR3 is TGCAGCGTTGAAAACAGGTACGAGCAGTACTTC.

This sequence joins TRBV7-2 and TRBJ1-4; no clear D. Trimming cost V 5 bases and J 3 bases, with 10 bases left between them. CDR1 SGHTA and CDR2 FQGNSA come from the germline V gene. CDR3 size: 14 residues. CDR3 nucleotide sequence: TGTGCCAGCAGCCCACGAGCGGCTAATGAAAAACTGTTTTTT. Its translation is CASSPRAANEKLFF.

To note about this clone: The same CDR3 can be traced to other DNA sequences in this sample. The chain couples TRBV30 to TRBJ1-1; 8 bases line up with TRBD1. V lost 1 base and J lost 8; bases outside the gene matches: 9. The germline V gene has CDR1 GTSNPN and CDR2 SVGIG (reference sequence). The CDR3 sequence is 14 residues long. The DNA of the CDR3 is TGTGCCTGGAGTGCTTTTTGGACAGGGTCGGAAGCTTTCTTT. Translated: CAWSAFWTGSEAFF.

The V call is TRBV5-1, the J call TRBJ2-3, with a possible D match to TRBD2 (5 bases). This CDR3 comprises 17 residues. V shed 3 bases and J shed 3 bases, with 20 bases lying between them. Germline lookup yields CDR1 SGHRS and CDR2 YFSETQ. The CDR3 spells CASSWRVVGSRTDTQYF. In nucleotides, the CDR3 is TGCGCCAGCAGCTGGCGGGTAGTAGGTAGTCGGACAGATACGCAGTATTTT.

The gene calls are TRBV5-4 and TRBJ2-1, with 8 bases that match TRBD2. The CDR3 runs 15 residues. The V segment lost 4 bases and the J segment 4 bases; nucleotides outside the gene matches: 7. CDR1 is SGHNT, CDR2 YYREEE, per germline (reference sequence). CDR3 DNA sequence: TGTGCCAGCAGCCTCCTAGCGGGTTCATACAATGAGCAGTTCTTC. Translating it yields CASSLLAGSYNEQFF.

The chain has TRBV5-4 and TRBJ2-5, with TRBD1 identical over 8 bases. The DNA end is a closer match to TRBJ2-7, so the J assignment may be wrong. Looked up from germline, CDR1 is SGHNT and CDR2 is YYREEE (reference sequence). This CDR3 region has 14 residues. CDR3 amino acids: CASSPGQDFYEQYF. DNA of the CDR3: TGTGCCAGCAGCCCGGGACAGGACTTCTACGAGCAGTACTTC.

This clone appeared a few times. The rearrangement uses TRBV9 and TRBJ2-7; 7 nucleotides agree with TRBD2. Germline lookup yields CDR1 SGDLS and CDR2 YYNGEE. The CDR3 runs 13 residues. V lost 3 bases, J lost 2 bases, and 2 bases stayed unmatched. Here the CDR3 reads CASSGGLAYEQYF. The CDR3 region has the DNA TGTGCCAGCAGCGGAGGACTAGCCTACGAGCAGTACTTC.

This clone has more than one count but fewer than ten. The V call is TRBV6-4, the J call TRBJ1-6; 8 nucleotides match TRBD1. This CDR3 is 13 amino acids long. From germline, CDR1 is MRHNA and CDR2 SNTAGT. After removal of 4 bases from V and 8 bases from J, the junction contained 1 base not matched to a gene. The CDR3 reads CASSVQGDSPLHF. As DNA, the CDR3 is TGTGCCAGCAGTGTACAGGGGGATTCACCCCTCCACTTT.

V is TRBV30 and J is TRBJ2-7; 9 nucleotides line up with TRBD1. The trim removed 5 bases at V and 0 bases at J, leaving 5 bases unmatched. In germline, CDR1 is GTSNPN, CDR2 SVGIG (reference sequence). The CDR3 runs 14 residues. CDR3 bases: TGTGCCTGGGACCCGGACAGGGGCTCCTACGAGCAGTACTTC. Amino acid sequence: CAWDPDRGSYEQYF.

This clone was counted between two and nine times. The rearrangement links TRBV30 to TRBJ1-5; TRBD1 is a possible D gene (6 bases). V lost 4 bases and J 0 bases, leaving 16 bases between the germline ends. The CDR3 length is 16 residues. Germline-derived CDR1 and CDR2 are GTSNPN and SVGIG (reference sequence). DNA of the CDR3: TGTGCCTGGACTGGGGGCAGGGTCGGTAGCAATCAGCCCCAGCATTTT. This encodes CAWTGGRVGSNQPQHF. Supplemented by reference TRBV30 and TRBJ1-5, the full variable domain reads SQTIHQWPATLVQPVGSPLSLECTVEGTSNPNLYWYRQAAGRGLQLLFYSVGIGQISSEVPQNLSASRPQDRQFILSSKKLLLSDSGFYLCAWTGGRVGSNQPQHFGDGTRLSIL.

This chain links TRBV28 with TRBJ1-2, with no clear D. Trimming left V 5 bases short and J 8 bases short, with 21 bases between. This CDR3 comprises 15 residues. CDR1 and CDR2 from the germline V gene are MDHEN and SYDVKM. The DNA for the CDR3 is TGTGCCAGCAGTCCTTGGGTGGGCGTCCCATCAGGCTACACCTTC. It codes for CASSPWVGVPSGYTF.

The chain joins TRBV29-1 to TRBJ1-1; D is unclear. This CDR3 region has 12 residues. The V gene's germline CDR1 is SQVTM and CDR2 ANQGSEA. V gave up 2 bases and J gave up 1 base, with 5 bases separating them. The CDR3 is CSVESGNTEAFF. CDR3 bases: TGCAGCGTTGAATCGGGGAACACTGAAGCTTTCTTT.

J is TRBJ2-5 and V is TRBV7-8, with D possibly being TRBD1 (5 bases). This CDR3 has 15 amino acids. The germline gives CDR1 SGHVS, CDR2 FQNEAQ. Between the trimmed V and J ends, which lost 0 bases and 5 bases, there was a span of 13 bases. The CDR3 sequence: CASSLAGHPGETQYF. CDR3 sequence (DNA): TGTGCCAGCAGCTTAGCAGGACATCCTGGGGAGACCCAGTACTTC. Looking up the rest from reference TRBV7-8 and TRBJ2-5 gives the full variable domain: GAGVSQSPRYKVAKRGQDVALRCDPISGHVSLFWYQQALGQGPEFLTYFQNEAQLDKSGLPSDRFFAERPEGSVSTLKIQRTQQEDSAVYLCASSLAGHPGETQYFGPGTRLLVL.

The gene calls are TRBV5-5 and TRBJ1-1; the D gene is possibly TRBD1 (6 bases). Germline loops: CDR1 SGHKS, CDR2 YYEKEE (reference sequence). The length of the CDR3 is 13 residues. Trimming left V 8 bases short and J 7 bases short, with 18 bases between. The DNA for the CDR3 is TGTGCCAGTTCCAAGGCAGGGGAAGGTGAAGCTTTCTTT. This sequence encodes CASSKAGEGEAFF. Supplemented by reference TRBV5-5 and TRBJ1-1, the full variable domain reads DAGVTQSPTHLIKTRGQQVTLRCSPISGHKSVSWYQQVLGQGPQFIFQYYEKEERGRGNFPDRFSARQFPNYSSELNVNALLLGDSALYLCASSKAGEGEAFFGQGTRLTVV.

The rearrangement joins TRBV5-6 to TRBJ1-2; maybe TRBD1 (5 bases). The germline V and J ends were trimmed by 6 bases and 8 bases, with 23 bases remaining between them. Germline V gene lookup returns CDR1 SGHDT and CDR2 YYEEEE. The CDR3 totals 15 residues. In nucleotides, the CDR3 is TGTGCCAGCACCAGGGTTGTCGGCCTTGGATGGGGCTACACCTTC. Its protein is CASTRVVGLGWGYTF.

This rearrangement joins TRBV7-2 to TRBJ2-2; TRBD1 aligns across 11 bases. V lost 3 bases, J lost 6 bases, and 3 bases stayed unmatched. This CDR3 comprises 15 residues. The germline gives CDR1 SGHTA, CDR2 FQGNSA. CDR3 in DNA: TGTGCCAGCAGCTTGGGGACAGGGGGGGCCGGGGAGCTGTTTTTT. Residues: CASSLGTGGAGELFF.